The clone carrying this T cell receptor beta chain was counted between two and nine times. The antigen remains undetermined. These data come from a study of vaccination and CD4 T cells after COVID-19. The treatment: 10-day PBMC culture with coronavirus spike peptide pools or control peptides (ViraFEST assay). ViraFEST enlarged antigen-specific T cell populations with peptide pools and afterwards sequenced TCRs. Once obtained from cultured CD4+ T cells, the DNA was sequenced using the Oncomine TCR Beta short-read assay. TCRdb re-derived calls from the PCR reads in MiXCR, one entry per CDR3 protein. There are several thousand distinct CDR3 sequences in the sample; 60% to 80% occur only once, and roughly 35% lies in the top ten. Germline CDR1 reads MGHRA; CDR2 reads YSYEKL. The CDR3 consists of 13 residues. V lost 0 bases to trimming and J lost 8 bases, with 10 bases between them.

The chain recombines TRBV4-1 with TRBJ1-2, with D unresolved. Material: CD4+ T cells from blood, cultured in vitro. The receptor's source is a human donor who had recovered from COVID-19. CDR3 protein: CASSQENRLGYTF. CDR3 DNA sequence: TGCGCCAGCAGCCAAGAGAATCGGTTAGGCTACACCTTC.